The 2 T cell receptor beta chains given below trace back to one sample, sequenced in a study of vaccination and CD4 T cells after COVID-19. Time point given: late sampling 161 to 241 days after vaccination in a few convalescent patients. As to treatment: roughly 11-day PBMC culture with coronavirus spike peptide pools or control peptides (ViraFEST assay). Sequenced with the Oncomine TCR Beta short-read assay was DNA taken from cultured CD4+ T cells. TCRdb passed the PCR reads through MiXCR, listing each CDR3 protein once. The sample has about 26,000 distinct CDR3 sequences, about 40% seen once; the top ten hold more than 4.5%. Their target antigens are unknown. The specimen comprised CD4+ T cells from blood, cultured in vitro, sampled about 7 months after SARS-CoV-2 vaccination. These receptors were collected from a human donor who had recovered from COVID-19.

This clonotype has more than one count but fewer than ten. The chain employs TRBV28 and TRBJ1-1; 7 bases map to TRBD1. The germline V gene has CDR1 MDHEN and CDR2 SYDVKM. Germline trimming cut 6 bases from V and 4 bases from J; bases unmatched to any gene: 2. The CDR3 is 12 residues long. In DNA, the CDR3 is TGTGCCAGCAGGACAGGGACCACTGAAGCTTTCTTT. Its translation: CASRTGTTEAFF.

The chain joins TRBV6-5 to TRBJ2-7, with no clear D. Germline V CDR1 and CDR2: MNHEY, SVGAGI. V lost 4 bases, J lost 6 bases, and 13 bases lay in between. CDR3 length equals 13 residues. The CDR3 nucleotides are TGTGCCAGCAGTTTCAGACCGCTGGGCGAGCAGTACTTC. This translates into CASSFRPLGEQYF.